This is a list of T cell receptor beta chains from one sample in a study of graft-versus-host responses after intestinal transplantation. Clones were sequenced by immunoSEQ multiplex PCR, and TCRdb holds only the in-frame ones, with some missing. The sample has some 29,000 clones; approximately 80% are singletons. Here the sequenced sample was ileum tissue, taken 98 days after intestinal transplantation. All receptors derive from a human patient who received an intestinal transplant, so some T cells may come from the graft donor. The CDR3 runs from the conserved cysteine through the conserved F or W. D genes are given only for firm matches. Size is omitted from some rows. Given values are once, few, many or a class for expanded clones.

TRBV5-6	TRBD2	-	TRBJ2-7	TGTGCCAGCAGCCGACCGGTAGCGGGTTCTTCCGAGCAGTACTTC	CASSRPVAGSSEQYF
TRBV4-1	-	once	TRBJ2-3	TGCGCCAGCAGCCAAGAGGGGGCCCAAGATACGCAGTATTTT	CASSQEGAQDTQYF
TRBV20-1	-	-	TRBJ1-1	TGCAGTGTTCCCGTGGGTGGATTACCTTTCTTT	CSVPVGGLPFF
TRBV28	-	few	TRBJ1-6	TGTGCCAGCAAAGAGGGGACCCATATGTATTCACCCCTCCACTTT	CASKEGTHMYSPLHF
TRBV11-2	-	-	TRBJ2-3	TGTGCCAGCAGCTTAGGGCCCGGGCAGACAGATACGCAGTATTTT	CASSLGPGQTDTQYF
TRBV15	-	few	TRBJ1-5	TGTGCCACCAGCCCCTGGAAAAGCAATCAGCCCCAGCATTTT	CATSPWKSNQPQHF
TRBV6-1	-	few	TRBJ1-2	TGTGCCAGCAGTGAAGGGTATGGCTACACCTTC	CASSEGYGYTF
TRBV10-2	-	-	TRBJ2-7	TGCGCCAGCAGTGGGGGGGTTCTTACCTACGAGCAGTACTTC	CASSGGVLTYEQYF
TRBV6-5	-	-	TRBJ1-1	TGTGCCAGCAGTGCCTGGGGGTACACTGAAGCTTTCTTT	CASSAWGYTEAFF
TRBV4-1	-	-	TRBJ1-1	TGCGCCAGCAGCCAAATGGACACCTACACTGAAGCTTTCTTT	CASSQMDTYTEAFF
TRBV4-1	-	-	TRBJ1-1	TGCGCCAGCAGCCAAGGAGGCAGCCTCACTGAAGCTTTCTTT	CASSQGGSLTEAFF
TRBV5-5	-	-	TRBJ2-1	TGTGCCAGCAGATTGGGGGAGGATGAGCAGTTCTTC	CASRLGEDEQFF
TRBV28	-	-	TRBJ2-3	TGTGCCAGCAGTTTATTCCAGGCGACAGATACGCAGTATTTT	CASSLFQATDTQYF
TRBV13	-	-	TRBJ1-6	TGTGCCAGCAGCTCCCGACGGGAGAATTCACCCCTCCACTTT	CASSSRRENSPLHF
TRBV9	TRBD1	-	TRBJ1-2	TGTGCCAGCAGCCTGGCCATTGGACAGGAATACACCTTC	CASSLAIGQEYTF
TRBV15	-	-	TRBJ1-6	TGTGCCTCATCCGGGACCTCTAATTCACCCCTCCACTTT	CASSGTSNSPLHF
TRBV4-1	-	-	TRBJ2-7	TGCGCCAGCAGCCAAGGAGGGGGAAGCTCTTTCTACGAGCAGTACTTC	CASSQGGGSSFYEQYF
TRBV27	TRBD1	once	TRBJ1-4	TGTGCCAGCAGCTACCTTCCCGGGACAGTTAACGAAAAACTGTTTTTT	CASSYLPGTVNEKLFF
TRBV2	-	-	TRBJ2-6	TGTGCCAGCAGTGGACAAGGGGCCAACGTCCTGACTTTC	CASSGQGANVLTF
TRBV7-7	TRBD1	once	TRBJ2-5	TGTGCCAGCAGCTTGGACAGGGGAGAGACCCAGTACTTC	CASSLDRGETQYF
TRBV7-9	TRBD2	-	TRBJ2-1	TGTGCCAGCAGCTTAGGGCGGGGGGGCCGTTCCTACAATGAGCAGTTCTTC	CASSLGRGGRSYNEQFF
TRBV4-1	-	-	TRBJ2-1	TGCGCCAGCAGCCTAAACCAGGGGAACTATGAGCAGTTCTTC	CASSLNQGNYEQFF
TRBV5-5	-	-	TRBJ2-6	TGTGCCAGCAGCTTGTGGTTGACCATAAACTCTGGGGCCAACGTCCTGACTTTC	CASSLWLTINSGANVLTF
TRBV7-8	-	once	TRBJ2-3	TGTGCCAGCAGCCCGACGACAGATACGCAGTATTTT	CASSPTTDTQYF
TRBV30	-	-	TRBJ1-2	TGTGCCTGGAGTCCACTTTTGTCGGGAGGCTATGGCTACACCTTC	CAWSPLLSGGYGYTF
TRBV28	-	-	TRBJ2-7	TGTGCCAGCAGTTTTCAACAGGGAAGGGGGTCCTACGAGCAGTACTTC	CASSFQQGRGSYEQYF
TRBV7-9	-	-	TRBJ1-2	TGTGCCAGCAGCTTCGACCCTACAGGGAACTATGGCTACACCTTC	CASSFDPTGNYGYTF
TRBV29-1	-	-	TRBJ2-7	TGCAGCGTTGAATACGGGCCGATCCCCTACGAGCAGTACTTC	CSVEYGPIPYEQYF
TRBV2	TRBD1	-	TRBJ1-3	TGTGCCAGCACCACGGGACAGACCATATCTGGAAACACCATATATTTT	CASTTGQTISGNTIYF
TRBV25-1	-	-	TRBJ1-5	TGTGCCAGCAGTGAAGATCAGGGTCCAAATCAGCCCCAGCATTTT	CASSEDQGPNQPQHF
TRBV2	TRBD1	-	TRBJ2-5	TGTGCCAGCAGTGAAGGGGGGACAGGGCTCGAGACCCAGTACTTC	CASSEGGTGLETQYF
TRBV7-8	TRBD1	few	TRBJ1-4	TGTGCCAGCAGCTCCAATGACAGGGAATTTGGAAAACTGTTTTTT	CASSSNDREFGKLFF